The clone carrying this T cell receptor beta chain was found once. The record originates from a study of blood T cell repertoires in COVID-19. Study information: The study drew acute and convalescent COVID-19 samples from the United States, Italy and Spain. T cells, B-cell-depleted T cells, or PBMCs supplied cDNA or gDNA.

Trimming shortened V by 2 bases and J by 2 bases, and 10 bases separated the two germline ends. The CDR3 has 14 residues. CDR1 is SGHTA and CDR2 is FQGNSA in the germline V gene. Clones were sequenced by immunoSEQ multiplex PCR, and TCRdb holds only the in-frame ones, with some missing. The repertoire holds more than 120,000 clones, with approximately 89% as singletons. The chain uses TRBV7-2 and TRBJ2-7, with a weak D call TRBD1 (5 bases). Sequencing used peripheral blood. The TCR was taken from a human donor in a cohort sampled during active COVID-19. Here the CDR3 reads CASSLYHRTYEQYF. The CDR3 nucleotides read TGTGCCAGCAGCTTATATCACAGGACCTACGAGCAGTACTTC.